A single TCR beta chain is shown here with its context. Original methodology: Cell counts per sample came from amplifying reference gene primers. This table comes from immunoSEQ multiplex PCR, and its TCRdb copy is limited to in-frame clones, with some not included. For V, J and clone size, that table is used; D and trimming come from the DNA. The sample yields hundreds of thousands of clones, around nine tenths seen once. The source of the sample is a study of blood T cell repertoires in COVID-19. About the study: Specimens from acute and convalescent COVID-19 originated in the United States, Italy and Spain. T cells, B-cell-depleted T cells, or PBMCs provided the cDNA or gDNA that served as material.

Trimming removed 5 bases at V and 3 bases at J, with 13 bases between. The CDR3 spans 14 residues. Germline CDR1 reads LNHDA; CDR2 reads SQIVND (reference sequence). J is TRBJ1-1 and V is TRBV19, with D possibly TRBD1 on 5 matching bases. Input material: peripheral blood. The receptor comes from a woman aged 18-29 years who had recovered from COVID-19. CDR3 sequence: CASSESGWDTEAFF. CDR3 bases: TGTGCCAGTAGTGAATCAGGGTGGGACACTGAAGCTTTCTTT.